Listed below are T cell receptor beta chains from one sample, sequenced in a study of T cells in Graves' hyperthyroidism and ophthalmopathy. MiXCR, applied by TCRdb to the multiplex PCR reads, yields one record per CDR3 protein. The sample has about 480,000 distinct CDR3 sequences; around an eighth are singletons. Sample: blood. All receptors derive from a young woman with Graves' hyperthyroidism. CDR3s leave out the opening cysteine and the closing phenylalanine or tryptophan. The D gene is left open where the match is weak.

>TRBV6-2/TRBV6-3|TRBJ2-7|TRBD1
ASSYLGQSYEQY
>TRBV5-1|TRBJ2-1|NA
ASSFNPRAGNEQF
>TRBV5-1|TRBJ2-1|NA
ASSLAGDSSYNEQF
>TRBV20-1|TRBJ2-3|TRBD2
SARGPLATDTQY
>TRBV7-9|TRBJ1-2|TRBD1
ASSSLPGQGAYYGYT
>TRBV12-3/TRBV12-4|TRBJ1-5|NA
ASSLRMSGNQPQH
>TRBV2|TRBJ1-1|NA
ARRDMGGRNTEAF
>TRBV19|TRBJ1-6|TRBD1
ASSIIRGQKNSPLH
>TRBV4-1|TRBJ2-2|TRBD2
ASSLPRGGGTGELF
>TRBV7-3|TRBJ2-1|TRBD2
ASSQHSGGNNEQF
>TRBV27|TRBJ1-1|NA
ASSPIEGAVAF
>TRBV5-1|TRBJ1-2|TRBD1
ASSARDRPYGYT
>TRBV19|TRBJ1-1|NA
ASSKFPGAVNTEAF
>TRBV7-6|TRBJ2-1|TRBD1
ASSFTGGSYNEQF
>TRBV29-1|TRBJ2-7|NA
SATGMESYEQY
>TRBV7-9|TRBJ2-1|NA
ASRSYGGWSYNEQF
>TRBV9|TRBJ1-5|NA
ASSPDRTANQPQH
>TRBV27|TRBJ1-6|NA
ASSLERHNNSPLH
>TRBV11-2|TRBJ2-1|TRBD2
ASSIGLAGVVEQF
>TRBV18|TRBJ1-1|NA
ASSPLSRMNTEAF
>TRBV6-1|TRBJ2-7|TRBD2
ASRPTSGIRSYEQY
>TRBV5-8|TRBJ1-4|NA
ASTQGRTLF
>TRBV5-1|TRBJ1-2|TRBD1
ASSSRGPGYT
>TRBV27|TRBJ2-2|NA
ASSFLGARTGELF
>TRBV19|TRBJ2-1|TRBD2
ASSITLTSGRNSEQF
>TRBV18|TRBJ1-5|TRBD1
ASSPLGTGKNQPQH
>TRBV30|TRBJ2-3|NA
AWRAPLGGTGFTQY
>TRBV27|TRBJ1-1|NA
ASSLMLRGEAF
>TRBV10-3|TRBJ1-1|TRBD1
AINGTGQVNTEAF
>TRBV9|TRBJ2-3|TRBD2
ASSAGVSGSLRTDTQY
>TRBV6-1|TRBJ2-1|TRBD2
ASAWGSGSSYNEQF
>TRBV5-1|TRBJ2-7|TRBD2
ASSLDGLAGSYEQY
>TRBV30|TRBJ2-1|TRBD2
AWNKGAFAGDF
>TRBV11-3|TRBJ2-2|NA
ASRLDLTGELF
>TRBV19|TRBJ2-1|TRBD2
ASASGDSYNEQF
>TRBV19|TRBJ2-1|NA
ASSIGQNNEQF
>TRBV12-3/TRBV12-4|TRBJ1-6|NA
ASSRLGGTNSPLH
>TRBV2|TRBJ1-2|NA
ASSFIGGGYT
>TRBV29-1|TRBJ1-3|NA
SVGGTESSGNTIY
>TRBV3-1|TRBJ1-2|NA
ASSRGVGYT
>TRBV20-1|TRBJ2-5|NA
SAAYREETQY
>TRBV14|TRBJ1-1|TRBD1
ASSRDRDTEAF
>TRBV13|TRBJ2-7|TRBD2
ASSPRGTSGIYEQY